Sequencing of this T cell receptor (beta chain) was carried out in a study of blood T cell repertoires in COVID-19. The table came from immunoSEQ multiplex PCR; TCRdb's copy has only in-frame clones and leaves some out. Altogether approximately 70,000 clones are present, 80% to 95% being singletons, with the ten largest covering 2% to 3%. The CDR3 consists of 12 residues. CDR1 and CDR2 (germline): MGHDK, SYGVNS. The J segment lost 13 bases and the V segment lost 3 bases, leaving 7 bases of the junction unmatched. The rearrangement uses TRBV25-1 and TRBJ1-2, with 8 bases lining up with TRBD1. Sequences were obtained from peripheral blood. The receptor comes from a middle-aged man with COVID-19, enrolled during active disease. CDR3 region: CASSDRQGIGTF. For the CDR3, the DNA is TGTGCCAGCAGTGACCGACAGGGGATCGGCACCTTC.